A selection of T cell receptor beta chains follows, all from one sample in a study of T cells expressing NK-cell markers. TCRdb re-called the 5' RACE reads; one entry per CDR3 protein, DNA not given. Recorded for this sample: about 260,000 distinct CDR3 sequences. Sample: blood T cells: a sorted CD56 or NKG2C T cell subset, CD4+ or CD8+ T cells, or bulk PBMC T cells (not recorded which). Receptor source: a young man in good health. Both conserved end residues are part of each CDR3. Each record gives: V gene, J gene, CDR3 protein.

V gene: TRBV12-3/TRBV12-4; J gene: TRBJ2-7; CDR3 protein: CASSSNSGRASYEQYF
V gene: TRBV25-1; J gene: TRBJ2-5; CDR3 protein: CASSEYPGAQETQYF
V gene: TRBV11-1; J gene: TRBJ2-3; CDR3 protein: CASSPPLYRDTQYF
V gene: TRBV20-1; J gene: TRBJ2-7; CDR3 protein: CSASGSPGDDQYF
V gene: TRBV13; J gene: TRBJ1-6; CDR3 protein: CASSLSPLRGVSSPLHF
V gene: TRBV4-2; J gene: TRBJ2-5; CDR3 protein: CASSQNPTTRQGEETQYF
V gene: TRBV5-6; J gene: TRBJ2-1; CDR3 protein: CASSSRADTFLNNEQFF
V gene: TRBV20-1; J gene: TRBJ2-4; CDR3 protein: CSGRLGSGIQYF
V gene: TRBV20-1; J gene: TRBJ1-2; CDR3 protein: CSAGGQYYGYTF
V gene: TRBV29-1; J gene: TRBJ2-5; CDR3 protein: CSAYEGGKETQYF
V gene: TRBV19; J gene: TRBJ2-5; CDR3 protein: CASSIAFGGARETQYF
V gene: TRBV20-1; J gene: TRBJ1-2; CDR3 protein: CSAREGETNYGYTF
V gene: TRBV15; J gene: TRBJ1-3; CDR3 protein: CATSRDRLSGNTIYF
V gene: TRBV5-1; J gene: TRBJ2-5; CDR3 protein: CASSLSLQETQYF
V gene: TRBV15; J gene: TRBJ1-2; CDR3 protein: CATSRARDGYTF
V gene: TRBV20-1; J gene: TRBJ2-7; CDR3 protein: CSAWKGTSDEQYF
V gene: TRBV3-1; J gene: TRBJ1-5; CDR3 protein: CASSDGQNYQPQHF
V gene: TRBV19; J gene: TRBJ2-5; CDR3 protein: CASSISRLAGGGETQYF
V gene: TRBV7-8; J gene: TRBJ2-7; CDR3 protein: CASSHTNVGQGYEQYF
V gene: TRBV7-2; J gene: TRBJ1-1; CDR3 protein: CASSLTLGGGGVAFF
V gene: TRBV2; J gene: TRBJ2-7; CDR3 protein: CASSEFRTSGRSYEQYF
V gene: TRBV14; J gene: TRBJ2-2; CDR3 protein: CASSYHRGSTGELFF
V gene: TRBV5-6; J gene: TRBJ1-1; CDR3 protein: CASSLGFRGMNTEAFF
V gene: TRBV6-5; J gene: TRBJ2-1; CDR3 protein: CASSYSGTGVLNEQFF
V gene: TRBV20-1; J gene: TRBJ2-3; CDR3 protein: CSAPLAFSTDTQYF
V gene: TRBV5-1; J gene: TRBJ2-3; CDR3 protein: CASSSDRTSPGDTQYF
V gene: TRBV6-5; J gene: TRBJ2-7; CDR3 protein: CASSYSVSGGPNEQYF
V gene: TRBV10-1; J gene: TRBJ2-5; CDR3 protein: CASSEPRTGRDSEKTQYF
V gene: TRBV2; J gene: TRBJ1-5; CDR3 protein: CASSVGVNQPQHF
V gene: TRBV24-1; J gene: TRBJ2-1; CDR3 protein: CATSGRGSYNEQFF
V gene: TRBV20-1; J gene: TRBJ2-5; CDR3 protein: CSAIHVQETQYF
V gene: TRBV5-5; J gene: TRBJ2-1; CDR3 protein: CASSLGAVNEQFF
V gene: TRBV5-6; J gene: TRBJ2-4; CDR3 protein: CASSVGTGTDIQYF
V gene: TRBV5-5; J gene: TRBJ1-3; CDR3 protein: CASRVSSGNTIYF
V gene: TRBV11-3; J gene: TRBJ2-5; CDR3 protein: CASSQILTGSWETQYF
V gene: TRBV5-1; J gene: TRBJ2-2; CDR3 protein: CASSLGSGATGELFF
V gene: TRBV6-2/TRBV6-3; J gene: TRBJ2-1; CDR3 protein: CASSQGLKGPYNEQFF
V gene: TRBV10-3; J gene: TRBJ1-5; CDR3 protein: CAISESSRFTQPQHF